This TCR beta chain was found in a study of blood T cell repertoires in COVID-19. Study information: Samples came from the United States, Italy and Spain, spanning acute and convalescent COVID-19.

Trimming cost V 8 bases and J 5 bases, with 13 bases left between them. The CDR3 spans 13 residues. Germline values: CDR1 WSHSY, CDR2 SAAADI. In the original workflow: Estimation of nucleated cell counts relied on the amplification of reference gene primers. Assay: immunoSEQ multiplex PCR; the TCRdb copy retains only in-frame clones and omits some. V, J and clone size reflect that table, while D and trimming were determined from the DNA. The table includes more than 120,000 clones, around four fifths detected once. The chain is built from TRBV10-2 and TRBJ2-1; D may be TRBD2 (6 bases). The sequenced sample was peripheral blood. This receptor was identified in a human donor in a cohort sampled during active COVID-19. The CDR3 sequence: CASGPAGNNEQFF. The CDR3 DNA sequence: TGCGCCAGCGGCCCAGCGGGTAACAATGAGCAGTTCTTC.